Presented here are 21 T cell receptor beta chains from one specimen sequenced in a study of cytomegalovirus exposure and HLA in healthy donors. With 60 Vbeta and 13 Jbeta primers, the PCR was carried out. Clones were sequenced by immunoSEQ multiplex PCR, and TCRdb holds only the in-frame ones, with some missing. This sample has around 93,000 clones; under 90% occur once, and the top ten carry roughly 3.8%. What was sequenced was PBMCs. Receptor source: a man aged 50-60 years in good health and CMV-seronegative.

The J gene is TRBJ2-7, the V gene TRBV27; TRBD2 is a possible D gene (6 bases). This CDR3 comprises 12 residues. In germline, CDR1 is MNHEY, CDR2 SMNVEV (reference sequence). With 6 bases removed from V and 3 bases from J, the gap between germline ends came to 9 bases. CDR3 loop: CASRSGFYEQYF. CDR3 sequence (DNA): TGTGCCAGCAGGAGCGGGTTCTACGAGCAGTACTTC.

The chain combines TRBV9 with TRBJ2-2; no reliable D call. Germline values: CDR1 SGDLS, CDR2 YYNGEE. V lost 2 bases and J lost 6, with 17 bases in between. The CDR3 length is 16 residues. Here the CDR3 reads CASSVRVPQEPGELFF. The CDR3 DNA reads TGTGCCAGCAGCGTGCGTGTCCCCCAGGAACCCGGGGAGCTGTTTTTT.

In its sample, this clone was seen a few times. The chain links TRBV11-2 to TRBJ2-1; possible D gene TRBD2, 6 bases. V was shortened by 4 bases and J by 2 bases, with 15 bases between the two germline ends. The CDR3 runs to 16 residues. Germline CDR1 and CDR2: SGHAT and FQNNGV. The CDR3 reads CASSSPLANTYNEQFF. DNA for the CDR3: TGTGCCAGCAGCTCGCCTCTAGCGAACACCTACAATGAGCAGTTCTTC.

The sample holds one count of this clone. The J gene is TRBJ2-4, the V gene TRBV5-4; 9 nucleotides line up with TRBD1. The CDR3 extends over 16 amino acids. V shed 4 bases, J shed 3 bases, and the junction held 8 bases outside the gene matches. Germline values: CDR1 SGHNT, CDR2 YYREEE (reference sequence). CDR3 coding DNA: TGTGCCAGCAGCATGCGACAGGGGGATAACAAAAACATTCAGTACTTC. As protein: CASSMRQGDNKNIQYF. The full variable domain, with the rest looked up from reference TRBV5-4 and TRBJ2-4, is ETGVTQSPTHLIKTRGQQVTLRCSSQSGHNTVSWYQQALGQGPQFIFQYYREEENGRGNFPPRFSGLQFPNYSSELNVNALELDDSALYLCASSMRQGDNKNIQYFGAGTRLSVL.

The chain carries TRBV19 and TRBJ1-2; D remains unclear. There are 14 residues in the CDR3. CDR1 is LNHDA and CDR2 is SQIVND in the germline V gene (reference sequence). Trimming removed 0 bases at V and 2 bases at J, with 7 bases between. In DNA form, the CDR3 reads TGTGCCAGTAGTATAGATAACGGGAACTATGGCTACACCTTC. Protein product: CASSIDNGNYGYTF.

This sequence joins TRBV7-2 and TRBJ2-7; D gene ambiguous. V lost 2 bases and J 3 bases, leaving 8 bases between the germline ends. Germline assignment: CDR1 SGHTA and CDR2 FQGNSA. The CDR3 has 13 amino acids. This CDR3 is CASSLTTFYEQYF. DNA for the CDR3: TGTGCCAGCAGCTTAACAACCTTCTACGAGCAGTACTTC.

The chain employs TRBV29-1 and TRBJ1-2; the match to TRBD1 covers 8 bases. Germline V gene sequence: CDR1 SQVTM, CDR2 ANQGSEA. CDR3 length equals 17 residues. V dropped 1 base and J dropped 3; count of bases not matched to a gene: 13. The CDR3 DNA sequence: TGCAGCGTTGAAGGCCAGGGGGCTGACGGACCTTACTATGGCTACACCTTC. This gives the protein CSVEGQGADGPYYGYTF.

The rearrangement joins TRBV2 to TRBJ2-5; 7 nucleotides match TRBD1. CDR3 size: 15 residues. With V trimmed by 5 bases and J by 5 bases, 11 bases remained unmatched. Germline-derived CDR1 and CDR2 are SNHLY and FYNNEI. The CDR3 region is CASSNQGVVSETQYF. The DNA for the CDR3 is TGTGCCAGCAGTAATCAGGGGGTCGTATCGGAGACCCAGTACTTC.

This chain links TRBV7-5 with TRBJ1-2. TRBV7-5 is a recognized pseudogene. The CDR3 extends over 14 amino acids. The CDR3 sequence: CARSFGAGRDGYTF. The CDR3 region has the DNA TGTGCCAGAAGCTTCGGTGCAGGGCGGGACGGCTACACCTTC.

This chain links TRBV4-3 with TRBJ1-2; D unclear. Germline CDR1 is LGHNA and CDR2 is YSLEER. This CDR3 has 13 residues. Trimming took off 0 bases at V and 5 bases at J, with 7 bases between the two ends. CDR3: CASSQDSRYGYTF. Written as DNA, the CDR3 is TGCGCCAGCAGCCAAGATTCCAGATATGGCTACACCTTC.

This sequence joins TRBV19 and TRBJ2-7, with TRBD1 as a possible D gene (5 bases). Per germline, CDR1 LNHDA and CDR2 SQIVND (reference sequence). V was shortened by 7 bases and J by 7 bases, with 20 bases between the two germline ends. This CDR3 region has 14 residues. Written as DNA, the CDR3 is TGTGCCAGTACCGAAACCGGGCTTAACAGGGAGCAGTACTTC. This encodes CASTETGLNREQYF. Filled out from reference TRBV19 and TRBJ2-7, the complete variable domain reads DGGITQSPKYLFRKEGQNVTLSCEQNLNHDAMYWYRQDPGQGLRLIYYSQIVNDFQKGDIAEGYSVSREKKESFPLTVTSAQKNPTAFYLCASTETGLNREQYFGPGTRLTVT.

The chain couples TRBV25-1 to TRBJ2-7; a weak D match, TRBD1 (6 bases). The CDR3 runs to 14 residues. The V gene lost 2 bases and the J gene lost 4 bases, with 12 bases spanning the gap. CDR1 and CDR2 (germline): MGHDK, SYGVNS. The CDR3 sequence is CASSEPGTPYEQYF. The CDR3 coding sequence is TGTGCCAGCAGTGAACCCGGGACACCTTACGAGCAGTACTTC.

This clone was recorded only once. The chain employs TRBV7-8 and TRBJ2-3, with 9 nucleotides matching TRBD2. Germline CDR1 and CDR2: SGHVS and FQNEAQ. The CDR3 length is 15 residues. V lost 6 bases to trimming and J lost 0 bases; unmatched junction nucleotides: 4. The CDR3 sequence is CASSITSGSTDTQYF. CDR3 in DNA: TGTGCCAGCAGTATTACTAGCGGGAGCACAGATACGCAGTATTTT.

V usage is TRBV25-1 and J usage is TRBJ2-3; 7 nucleotides line up with TRBD2. This CDR3 region has 17 residues. CDR1 and CDR2 (germline): MGHDK, SYGVNS. The V and J ends lost 1 base and 1 base, in that order; junction bases with no gene match: 8. The CDR3 sequence is CASSEWASGGGTDTQYF. The CDR3 DNA follows: TGTGCCAGCAGTGAATGGGCTAGCGGAGGGGGCACAGATACGCAGTATTTT.

The CDR3 region is CATALPTSLGQETQYF. The CDR3 DNA follows: TGTGCCACCGCGCTCCCTACTAGTCTTGGGCAAGAGACCCAGTACTTC. The chain recombines TRBV10-3 with TRBJ2-5; possibly TRBD2 for D (5 bases). The germline V and J ends were trimmed by 10 bases and 2 bases, with 23 bases remaining between them. Germline V lookup: CDR1 ENHRY, CDR2 SYGVKD. This CDR3 has 16 amino acids.

A remark on this clone: One end of the junction varies from germline; a read error may be responsible. V gene TRBV5-4 combines with J gene TRBJ1-1; D unresolved. The CDR3 contains 11 residues. The V gene's germline CDR1 is SGHNT and CDR2 YYREEE (reference sequence). CDR3 DNA: TGTGCCAGCAGCTTGAACTCTGAAGCTTTCTTT. Translating it yields CASSLNSEAFF.

The chain couples TRBV9 to TRBJ2-5; TRBD2 agrees at 9 bases. V trimming: 3 bases; J trimming: 1 base; junction bases outside the gene matches: 7. The CDR3 loop spans 16 amino acids. The germline CDR1 and CDR2 sequences are SGDLS and YYNGEE. The chain's CDR3 is CASSGGSGRPQETQYF. The CDR3, as DNA: TGTGCCAGCAGCGGGGGGAGCGGGAGGCCCCAAGAGACCCAGTACTTC.

The chain combines TRBV5-1 with TRBJ2-1; D perhaps matches TRBD2 (6 bases). The germline gives CDR1 SGHRS, CDR2 YFSETQ. The CDR3 is made up of 14 amino acids. Trimming cost V 0 bases and J 9 bases, with 13 bases left between them. In DNA form, the CDR3 reads TGCGCCAGCAGCTTGGCGGCGGGATTAGGTGAGCAGTTCTTC. As protein: CASSLAAGLGEQFF.

The V gene is TRBV28, the J gene TRBJ2-5; 11 bases are a match to TRBD2. This CDR3 region has 17 residues. CDR1 and CDR2 from the germline V gene are MDHEN and SYDVKM. V gave up 7 bases and J gave up 5 bases; unmatched junction bases: 15. This chain's CDR3 is CASTESSGRMGAETQYF. The CDR3 nucleotides read TGTGCCAGCACGGAGTCTAGCGGGAGGATGGGTGCGGAGACCCAGTACTTC.

The table lists this clone with a few counts. This chain uses TRBV19 with TRBJ2-4, with 9 bases identical to TRBD1. This CDR3 is built from 15 residues. J lost 8 bases, V lost 6 bases, and 11 bases had no gene match. From germline, CDR1 is LNHDA and CDR2 SQIVND (reference sequence). The DNA for the CDR3 is TGTGCCAGTAGCTCCGCGGGACAGGGAACACACATTCAGTACTTC. This sequence encodes CASSSAGQGTHIQYF.

This chain uses TRBV21-1 with TRBJ2-7; the listed D gene, TRBD1, was not tested against the DNA. TRBV21-1 is reported as a pseudogene. The CDR3 sequence is 17 residues long. The CDR3 spells CASSPTLLGERRNEQYF. The CDR3 coding sequence is TGTGCCAGCAGCCCCACTCTCTTAGGGGAAAGAAGGAACGAGCAGTACTTC.